One sample yielded the 3 T cell receptor beta chains listed below, sequenced in a study of cytomegalovirus exposure and HLA in healthy donors. The primer mix had 60 Vbeta and 13 Jbeta primers. The table came from immunoSEQ multiplex PCR; TCRdb's copy has only in-frame clones and leaves some out. The sample shows about 100,000 clones, approximately 76% of them seen only once. Sequences were obtained from PBMCs. These receptors were collected from a man younger than 35 in good health and CMV-seronegative.

This clone was detected a few times. The CDR3 DNA is TGTGCCAGCAGTGGAACAGGGTTAAATCAGCCCCAGCATTTT. It is translated as CASSGTGLNQPQHF. The chain combines TRBV2 with TRBJ1-5; D possibly corresponds to TRBD1 (6 bases). Trimming removed 4 bases at V and 4 bases at J, with 11 bases between. The CDR3 covers 14 residues. Germline CDR1 and CDR2: SNHLY and FYNNEI.

This clone was observed a single time. The chain is built from TRBV6-4 and TRBJ2-3, with D uncertain. The CDR3 sequence is 13 residues long. CDR1 MRHNA and CDR2 SNTAGT come from the germline V gene. Trimming took 4 bases from V and 2 from J, leaving 7 bases between them. Here the CDR3 reads CASSVTNTDTQYF. As DNA, the CDR3 is TGTGCCAGCAGTGTCACAAACACAGATACGCAGTATTTT.

The J gene is TRBJ2-3, the V gene TRBV18; tentative D call: TRBD2 (5 bases). Germline CDR1 is KGHSH and CDR2 is LQKENI. V gave up 1 base and J gave up 0 bases, with 8 bases separating them. This CDR3 region has 15 residues. The CDR3 is CASSPLTGSTDTQYF. CDR3 DNA sequence: TGTGCCAGCTCACCACTGACGGGAAGCACAGATACGCAGTATTTT.